This TCR beta chain is from a study of cytomegalovirus exposure and HLA in healthy donors (dated by TCRdb to about 2017). Turning to the overall study: In an earlier analysis of about 560 of the donors, 276 Gb of sequence data and approximately 100 million unique TCR beta sequences from 180 million or so T cells were reported. About 280 gigabases of sequencing data and around 85 million unique TCR sequences made up an early release that covered approximately 650 HLA-typed donors. The genetic ancestry cluster associated with self-reported Caucasian donors included about 81% of the 300 to 450 genotyped donors. The study was designed to test whether signatures of past pathogen exposure could be identified by cataloging public T cell receptors. Using immunosequencing, the study profiled T cell repertoires from 666 subjects and related those repertoires to cytomegalovirus serostatus. Besides the first cohort of approximately 710 subjects, a separate validation cohort made up of 90 to 150 different subjects was used. The study combined high-throughput TCR immunosequencing, statistical association of individual TCRs with disease status, and machine learning to predict cytomegalovirus infection status. In a later analysis, previously published TCR beta repertoires from about 640 donors were re-analyzed and high-resolution HLA genotyping was added so that TCR occurrence patterns could be studied. The later analysis used no new phenotypic data to find candidate immune exposures, relying instead on TCR beta sequences and their occurrence across donors. In an earlier analysis of roughly 580 of the donors, high-throughput TCR beta sequencing was used to judge whether each TCR beta V gene segment behaved as functional or pseudogenic. Donor age, sex, ethnicity and CMV serostatus were collected together with the repertoire data. A later genetic analysis used genome-wide SNP genotypes for about 60% of the roughly 670 donors, treating that subset as a discovery cohort. All discovery cohort repertoires had been generated on a single sequencing platform. HLA typing covered class I and class II loci at four-digit resolution. The number of typed donors differed by locus: about 629-630 for A, B, C, DRB1 and DQB1; 500 to 550 for DQA1; approximately 600 for DPA1; and 450 to 480 for DPB1. Because of strong linkage in the cohort, a few DR-DQ haplotypes were treated as single units for association and clustering. On average, around 240,000 unique TCR beta nucleotide sequences were sequenced per donor among a few hundred genotyped donors of the cohort, with roughly 19% of those sequences being non-productive.

The cohort was made up of 666 healthy bone marrow donors. Cohort members were all nominally healthy when sampled, although unrecorded immune exposures were likely present. The donor tested CMV seronegative, placing the donor among the 350 to 400 seronegative members of the cohort. Every donor gave a peripheral blood sample, and the peripheral blood mononuclear cells from that sample were used for TCR beta sequencing. The Qiagen DNeasy Blood Extraction Kit was used to extract genomic DNA from the blood cell samples. In regard to this clone: Its antigen is not yet known. The sample holds no much larger clone one base away, and base qualities are not on file.

Study-level results and caveats: In a later analysis, HLA-associated TCR beta chains showed more clonal expansion and lower generation probabilities than non-associated chains that were equally common. Some IMGT-functional V segments, including TRBV6-2 and TRBV6-3, could not be told apart with the 87-base-pair reads, so those segments were excluded. Most CMV-associated TCR beta chains appeared to be HLA-restricted in a later analysis, and the HLA associations seemed to be driven largely by CMV exposure. In the study, approximately 160 TCR beta chains were listed as associated with cytomegalovirus. A further reported finding was that TCR beta sequences accurately predicted the HLA-A and HLA-B alleles for most subjects in the first cohort. The authors suggested that the approach could potentially be generalized to other disease states and immunological phenotypes. The only immune exposure information available for the cohort was CMV serostatus. Assigning TCR associations to individual alleles was difficult when HLA alleles, especially DR and DQ, strongly co-occurred. A cluster of highly shared sequence variants was judged likely to represent a technical artifact of the sequencing pipeline. In a later genetic analysis, fewer N-insertions in productive TCRs were reported among donors in an Asian-associated ancestry cluster than the roughly 640-donor mean. An association between a missense DCLRE1C variant and V-gene and J-gene trimming of TCR beta chains was found in a later genetic analysis and replicated in an independent cohort. Broadly in line with IMGT annotations, most TCR beta V segments showed up in productive rearrangements about 90% or about 30% of the time in an earlier analysis of 450 to 600 of the donors. Linkage disequilibrium might explain the correlated functional status among segregating V segments, but an unknown experimental factor could not be ruled out. The cohort was sequenced for TCR beta chains only, and without alpha or paired-chain data the features that could be detected were limited. Sequencing depth was assumed to be roughly uniform across donors in the presence/absence analyses, though that assumption may not hold. In both the original and validation cohorts, the classifier was reported to diagnose cytomegalovirus status with high specificity and sensitivity. Several of the top co-occurrence clusters appeared to be linked to parvovirus B19, influenza, CMV and Epstein-Barr virus, according to a later analysis. Across donors, most TCR sequences were observed very rarely, whereas some public TCRs were present in many individuals. Specific HLA alleles were associated with 16,951 TCR beta sequences at a false discovery rate of 0.05 in a later analysis. Because some donors lacked HLA typing at each locus, the association tests relied only on the typed subset. According to a later analysis, TCR association rates differed among HLA loci, with DRB1 alleles showing the most associated TCRs and HLA-C alleles showing the fewest. The earlier analysis of approximately 560 of the donors excluded some 15 rarely observed V segments, including chromosome 9 orphons, because counts were too low. A few of the identified cytomegalovirus-associated TCR beta chains were confirmed in vitro to be specific for cytomegalovirus antigens.

The library was made by the immunoSEQ multiplex PCR assay. The multiplex PCR relied on a mix of 60 forward primers for TCR Vbeta segments and 13 reverse primers for TCR Jbeta segments. A multiplex PCR assay on genomic DNA amplified the CDR3 region of rearranged TCR beta genes. Amplified TCR beta libraries were sequenced as 87-base-pair reads on the Illumina HiSeq System. Per the source publication's procedure: A later analysis tallied 80 million to 95 million unique TCR beta chains across the 610 or so repertoires, and around 9.9 million of those chains were shared by two or more donors. A nearest-neighbor algorithm error-corrected the raw reads and collapsed the reads into unique sequences, merging closely related sequences to remove PCR and sequencing errors. CDR3 sequences were aligned to IMGT reference sequences to assign V, D and J gene segments. For a sequence to be retained, at least a six-nucleotide match to both a V gene segment and a J gene segment was required. A rearrangement counted as productive if the CDR3 had no stop codons and remained in frame with V and J, and every other rearrangement counted as non-productive. CDR3 was defined according to IMGT convention as the region running from the second conserved V-encoded cysteine to the conserved J-encoded phenylalanine. The earlier analysis of around 640 of the donors excluded sequences that lacked an unambiguous match to a single V gene segment. In an earlier analysis of some 590 of the donors, a V segment was called functional when productive rearrangements were above 56.7%, and segregating when the standard deviation between donors exceeded 5%. To diagnose cytomegalovirus status from the catalog of TCR beta chain sequences, a statistical classification framework was built. In a later analysis, TCR nucleotide sequences were compared against IMGT/GENE-DB human TR gene sequences so that V and J genes could be assigned. In a later analysis, CDR3 sequences and most-parsimonious VDJ recombination scenarios were assigned using the TCRdist pipeline. A later analysis defined each TCR beta chain by its CDR3 amino acid sequence plus V-gene family, and excluded reads lacking a unique V-gene family. A later analysis removed 592 highly shared, low-generation-probability nucleotide sequences to deal with suspected cross-contamination and a sequencing artifact. In a later analysis, a clonal expansion index was calculated for each public chain from normalized within-repertoire ranks of inferred template counts. In a later analysis, generation probabilities were computed with a VDJ recombination model fitted to out-of-frame rearrangements, and the resulting probabilities were checked against IGoR. In a later analysis, hypergeometric tests were used to score TCR-TCR, TCR-HLA and TCR-CMV co-occurrence, with a repertoire-size bias correction applied to TCR pairs. To estimate false discovery rates, a later analysis permuted the HLA or CMV assignments 20 times. In a later analysis, co-occurring TCRs were grouped using DBSCAN, and TCRdist sequence similarity was added for clustering within HLA-allele-positive subsets. Repertoires with fewer than 30,000 or more than 120,000 public chains were left out of co-occurrence clustering, as were five repertoires with anomalous nucleotide sharing. TCRdb carries this immuneACCESS record with in-frame sequences only. Its versions omit some clonotypes, under half of them owing to an unresolved V gene in the studies checked, with the rest unexplained. D and trimming were read from the DNA, whereas the V and J calls and clone size are those reported in that table. Here the sample has 160,000 or so clones; about 85% occur a single time. The top ten constitute about 2.1% of the sample.

Inclusive of the bounding cysteine and phenylalanine, the CDR3 is 14 residues long. CDR3 DNA only is kept here, 42 bases in frame from base 1. Sequences were obtained from PBMCs. This clonotype was sampled from a woman aged 18 to 35 in good health and CMV-seronegative. The rearrangement combines TRBV21-1 with TRBJ2-5; the table's D call TRBD2 went unverified against the DNA. TRBV21-1 is shown as a pseudogene. The sequence in DNA is TGTGCCAGCAGCCCCCTTGGGAGAATGGAGACCCAGTACTTC. It translates as CASSPLGRMETQYF.